This T cell receptor (beta chain) derives from a study of OX40 agonist ivuxolimab in advanced cancers. The wider study: Partial responses occurred in three patients (one hepatocellular carcinoma, two cutaneous melanoma).

The V end lost 1 base, the J end lost 3 bases, and 13 bases lay between the germline ends. The V gene's germline CDR1 is KGHSH and CDR2 LQKENI. This CDR3 is 15 amino acids long. With baseline, cycle 4 day 1, and cycle 7 day 1 as timepoints, blood was sampled. In its sample, this clone was seen once. Here immunoSEQ multiplex PCR was the method, and the copy in TCRdb shows in-frame clones only, minus some. The sample has around 100,000 clones; around nine tenths are singletons. This receptor was obtained from an adult with an advanced solid tumor such as melanoma, head and neck, liver or kidney cancer. V and J are TRBV18 and TRBJ2-7; D not resolved. Source: CD4+ or CD8+ T cells sorted from blood, taken in a trial of the OX40 agonist ivuxolimab. As DNA, the CDR3 is TGTGCCAGCTCACCACGCCGTGAGGCTAACTACGAGCAGTACTTC. Its protein product is CASSPRREANYEQYF. Variable domain in full (rest from reference TRBV18 and TRBJ2-7): NAGVMQNPRHLVRRRGQEARLRCSPMKGHSHVYWYRQLPEEGLKFMVYLQKENIIDESGMPKERFSAEFPKEGPSILRIQQVVRGDSAAYFCASSPRREANYEQYFGPGTRLTVT.